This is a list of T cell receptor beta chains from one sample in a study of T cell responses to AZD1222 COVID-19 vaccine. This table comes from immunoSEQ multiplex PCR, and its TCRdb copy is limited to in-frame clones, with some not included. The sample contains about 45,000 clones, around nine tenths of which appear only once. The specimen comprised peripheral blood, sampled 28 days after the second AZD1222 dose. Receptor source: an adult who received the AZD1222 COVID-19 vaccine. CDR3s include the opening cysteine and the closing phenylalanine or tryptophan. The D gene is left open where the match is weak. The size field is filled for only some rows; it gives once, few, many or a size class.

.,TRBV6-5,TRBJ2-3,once,CASSRSRSTDTQYF,TGTGCCAGCAGCCGTTCGCGCAGCACAGATACGCAGTATTTT
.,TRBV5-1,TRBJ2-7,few,CASRPGFSYEQYF,TGCGCCAGCAGACCAGGTTTTTCCTACGAGCAGTACTTC
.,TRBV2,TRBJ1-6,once,CAGGTREGSPLHF,TGTGCCGGAGGGACCAGGGAAGGCTCACCCCTCCACTTT
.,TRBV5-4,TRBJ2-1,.,CASSLVTGEQFF,TGTGCCAGCAGCTTGGTCACGGGTGAGCAGTTCTTC
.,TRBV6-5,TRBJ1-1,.,CASSLDRLNTEAFF,TGTGCCAGCAGCTTGGACCGATTGAACACTGAAGCTTTCTTT
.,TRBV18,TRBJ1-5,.,CASSPLDRNQPQHF,TGTGCCAGCTCACCACTCGACAGGAATCAGCCCCAGCATTTT
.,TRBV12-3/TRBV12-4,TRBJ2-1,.,CASRQGGYNEQFF,TGTGCCAGCAGGCAGGGTGGCTACAATGAGCAGTTCTTC
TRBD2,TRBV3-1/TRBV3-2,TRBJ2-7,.,CASSQDSSGLSEQYF,TGTGCCAGCAGCCAAGATAGTAGCGGGCTCTCCGAGCAGTACTTC
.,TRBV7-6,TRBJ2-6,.,CASSLVATEAGPEAGANVLTF,TGTGCCAGCAGCTTAGTGGCCACCGAGGCGGGACCTGAGGCTGGGGCCAACGTCCTGACTTTC
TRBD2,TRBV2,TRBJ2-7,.,CASRGGLAGEQYF,TGTGCCAGCAGAGGCGGACTAGCGGGAGAGCAGTACTTC
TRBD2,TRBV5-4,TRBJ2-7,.,CASSRSGTSSTYEQYF,TGTGCCAGCAGCCGTAGCGGGACCTCCTCCACCTACGAGCAGTACTTC
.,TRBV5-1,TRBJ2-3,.,CASSFRGGSTDTQYF,TGCGCCAGCAGCTTTAGGGGGGGCAGCACAGATACGCAGTATTTT
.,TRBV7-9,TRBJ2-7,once,CASSLAYGTYEQYF,TGTGCCAGCAGCTTAGCGTACGGTACCTACGAGCAGTACTTC
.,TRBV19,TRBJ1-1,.,CASSIKVGVWVNTEAFF,TGTGCCAGTAGTATAAAGGTGGGGGTTTGGGTGAACACTGAAGCTTTCTTT
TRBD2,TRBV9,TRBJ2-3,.,CASSVRREGDTQYF,TGTGCCAGCAGCGTACGGCGGGAGGGTGATACGCAGTATTTT
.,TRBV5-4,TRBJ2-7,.,CASSLSTAYSEQYF,TGTGCCAGCAGCTTGTCGACCGCGTACAGCGAGCAGTACTTC
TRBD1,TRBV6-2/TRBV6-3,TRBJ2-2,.,CASSYPSGQGHTGELFF,TGTGCCAGCAGTTACCCGAGTGGACAGGGGCACACCGGGGAGCTGTTTTTT
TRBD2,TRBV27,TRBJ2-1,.,CASSLVPGGPNNEQFF,TGTGCCAGCAGTTTAGTGCCGGGAGGGCCGAACAATGAGCAGTTCTTC
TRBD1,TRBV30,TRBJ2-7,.,CAWRRRDRAYEQYF,TGTGCCTGGAGACGCAGGGACAGAGCCTACGAGCAGTACTTC
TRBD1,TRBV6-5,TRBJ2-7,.,CASTPRGSRNEQYF,TGTGCCAGCACCCCCAGGGGGTCAAGGAACGAGCAGTACTTC
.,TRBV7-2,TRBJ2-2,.,CAVEKGAGELFF,TGTGCCGTCGAAAAAGGGGCCGGGGAGCTGTTTTTT
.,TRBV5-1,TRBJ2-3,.,CASRQNPNTDTQYF,TGCGCCAGTAGACAAAACCCAAACACAGATACGCAGTATTTT
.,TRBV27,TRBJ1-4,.,CASSDRSSNEKLFF,TGTGCCAGTAGTGATAGGAGCAGTAATGAAAAACTGTTTTTT
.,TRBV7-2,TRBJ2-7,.,CASSLGVNQRYEQYF,TGTGCCAGCAGCTTAGGGGTGAACCAAAGATACGAGCAGTACTTC
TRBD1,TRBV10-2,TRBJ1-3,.,CASSVPPWGATGGSSGNTIYF,TGCGCCAGCAGTGTTCCCCCATGGGGGGCCACAGGGGGTTCCTCTGGAAACACCATATATTTT
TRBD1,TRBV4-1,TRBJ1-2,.,CASSPGTGVGYTF,TGCGCCAGCAGCCCGGGGACAGGGGTTGGCTACACCTTC
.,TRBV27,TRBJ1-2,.,CASRRGDYGYTF,TGTGCCAGCCGTCGGGGGGACTATGGCTACACCTTC
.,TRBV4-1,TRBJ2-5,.,CASSQAYPGLETQYF,TGCGCCAGCAGCCAGGCGTACCCTGGGCTGGAGACCCAGTACTTC
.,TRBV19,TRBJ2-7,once,CASSISLEGTYEQYF,TGTGCCAGTAGTATAAGTCTTGAGGGGACCTACGAGCAGTACTTC
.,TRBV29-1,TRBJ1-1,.,CSVFPYSRPEAFF,TGCAGCGTTTTCCCTTATTCTCGGCCTGAAGCTTTCTTT
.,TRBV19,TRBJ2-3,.,CASSIEASTDTQYF,TGTGCCAGTAGCATTGAGGCTAGCACAGATACGCAGTATTTT
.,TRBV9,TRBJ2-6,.,CASSGGAGANVLTF,TGTGCCAGCAGCGGCGGAGCCGGGGCCAACGTCCTGACTTTC
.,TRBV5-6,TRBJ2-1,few,CASSPTDVSYNEQFF,TGTGCCAGCAGCCCGACGGATGTCTCCTACAATGAGCAGTTCTTC
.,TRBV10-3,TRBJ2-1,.,CAISVTGVGYNEQFF,TGTGCCATCAGTGTTACGGGAGTGGGGTACAATGAGCAGTTCTTC
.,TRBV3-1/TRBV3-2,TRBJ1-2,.,CASSQNPASYGYTF,TGTGCCAGCAGCCAAAACCCCGCCTCTTATGGCTACACCTTC
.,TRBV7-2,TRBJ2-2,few,CASSLEVNRELFF,TGTGCCAGCAGCTTAGAAGTTAATCGGGAGCTGTTTTTT
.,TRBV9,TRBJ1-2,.,CASRKEGGNYGYTF,TGTGCCAGCCGGAAGGAGGGAGGGAACTATGGCTACACCTTC
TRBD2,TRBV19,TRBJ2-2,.,CASSILAGGGTGELFF,TGTGCCAGTAGTATTCTGGCGGGAGGGGGTACCGGGGAGCTGTTTTTT
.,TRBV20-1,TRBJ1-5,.,CSASYGTLNQPQHF,TGCAGTGCTAGTTACGGGACACTCAATCAGCCCCAGCATTTT
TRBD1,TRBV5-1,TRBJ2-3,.,CASSLQGSRTDTQYF,TGCGCCAGCAGCTTACAGGGGTCGCGCACAGATACGCAGTATTTT
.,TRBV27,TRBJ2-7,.,CASSLQTGSYEQYF,TGTGCCAGCAGTTTACAAACGGGCTCCTACGAGCAGTACTTC
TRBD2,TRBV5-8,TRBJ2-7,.,CASSFLAGGVYEQYF,TGTGCCAGCAGCTTCCTAGCGGGAGGTGTCTACGAGCAGTACTTC
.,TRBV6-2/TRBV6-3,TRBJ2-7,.,CASSYTDEQYF,TGTGCCAGCAGTTACACGGACGAGCAGTACTTC
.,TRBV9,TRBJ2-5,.,CASSPWSTKETQYF,TGTGCCAGCAGCCCCTGGAGCACCAAAGAGACCCAGTACTTC
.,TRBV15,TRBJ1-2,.,CATSSGANYGYTF,TGTGCCACCAGCAGCGGGGCGAACTATGGCTACACCTTC
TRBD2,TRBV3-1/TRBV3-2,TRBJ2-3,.,CASGRGGREDTQYF,TGTGCCAGCGGACGGGGCGGGAGAGAAGATACGCAGTATTTT
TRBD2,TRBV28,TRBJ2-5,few,CASSIAGSGEETQYF,TGTGCCAGCAGTATAGCGGGAAGTGGGGAAGAGACCCAGTACTTC
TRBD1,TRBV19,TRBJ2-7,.,CASSIGTGVSYEQYF,TGTGCCAGTAGTATTGGGACAGGGGTCTCCTACGAGCAGTACTTC
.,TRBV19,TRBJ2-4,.,CASSIGGGDLVKNIQYF,TGTGCCAGTAGTATAGGTGGGGGTGATCTAGTCAAAAACATTCAGTACTTC
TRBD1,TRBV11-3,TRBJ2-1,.,CASSSIGTGGNNEQFF,TGTGCCAGCAGCTCAATAGGGACAGGGGGCAACAATGAGCAGTTCTTC